This T cell receptor (beta chain) was captured in a study of T cells in Graves' hyperthyroidism and ophthalmopathy. The TCR beta CDR3 regions underwent amplification using RNA transcripts as the source. The primer set for the first-round RT-PCR of the TCR CDR3 was HTBI. One entry per CDR3 protein results from TCRdb running MiXCR on the multiplex PCR reads. The table lists some 510,000 distinct CDR3 sequences, 20% to 25% of them singletons. Trimming cost V 4 bases and J 0 bases, with 16 bases left between them. The CDR3 has 15 residues. Germline CDR1 SQVTM, CDR2 ANQGSEA. Among the patients, aged 18 to 65, hyperthyroidism was newly diagnosed and had lasted under 2 months.

The TCR sequence derives from a man aged 18 to 29 with Graves' hyperthyroidism. The sequenced sample was blood. V is TRBV29-1 and J is TRBJ2-7; no clear D. CDR3 coding DNA: TGCAGCGTTGTATGGTCTGGAGACGCCTCCTACGAGCAGTACTTC. It specifies CSVVWSGDASYEQYF.